This record concerns one TCR beta chain sequence. What it binds is unknown. Sequencing used immunoSEQ multiplex PCR; TCRdb keeps in-frame clones, though not all of them. Of approximately 26,000 clones listed, around four fifths are singletons. Samples of blood were obtained at baseline, on cycle 4 day 1, and on cycle 7 day 1. This sample stems from a study of OX40 agonist ivuxolimab in advanced cancers. Findings and caveats of the study: The study found among the lowest clonal expansion in partial responders at 0.1-3.0 mg/kg.

This clonotype was obtained from an adult with an advanced solid tumor such as melanoma, head and neck, liver or kidney cancer. Here the sequenced sample was CD4+ or CD8+ T cells sorted from blood, taken in a trial of the OX40 agonist ivuxolimab.

CDR3 residues: CASSPWEGGSPLHF. The CDR3 nucleotides are TGTGCCAGCAGCCCCTGGGAGGGGGGCTCACCCCTCCACTTT. This chain links TRBV9 with TRBJ1-6; a possible D gene is TRBD1 (6 bases). Germline V CDR1 and CDR2: SGDLS, YYNGEE. The length of the CDR3 is 14 residues. With 4 bases removed from V and 10 bases from J, the gap between germline ends came to 15 bases.